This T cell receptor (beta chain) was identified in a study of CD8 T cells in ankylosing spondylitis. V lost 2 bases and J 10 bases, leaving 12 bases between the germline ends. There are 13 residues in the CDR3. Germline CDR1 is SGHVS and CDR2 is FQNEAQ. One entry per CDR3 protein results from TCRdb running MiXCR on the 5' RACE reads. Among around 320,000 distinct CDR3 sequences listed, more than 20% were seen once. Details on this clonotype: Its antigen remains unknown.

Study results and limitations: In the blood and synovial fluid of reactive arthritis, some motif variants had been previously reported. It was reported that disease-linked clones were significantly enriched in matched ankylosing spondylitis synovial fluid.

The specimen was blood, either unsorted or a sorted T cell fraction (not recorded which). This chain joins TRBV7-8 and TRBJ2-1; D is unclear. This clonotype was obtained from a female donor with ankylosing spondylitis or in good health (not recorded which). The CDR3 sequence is CASSLSRRVEQFF. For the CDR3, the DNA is TGTGCCAGCAGCTTAAGCCGTCGAGTGGAGCAGTTCTTC.